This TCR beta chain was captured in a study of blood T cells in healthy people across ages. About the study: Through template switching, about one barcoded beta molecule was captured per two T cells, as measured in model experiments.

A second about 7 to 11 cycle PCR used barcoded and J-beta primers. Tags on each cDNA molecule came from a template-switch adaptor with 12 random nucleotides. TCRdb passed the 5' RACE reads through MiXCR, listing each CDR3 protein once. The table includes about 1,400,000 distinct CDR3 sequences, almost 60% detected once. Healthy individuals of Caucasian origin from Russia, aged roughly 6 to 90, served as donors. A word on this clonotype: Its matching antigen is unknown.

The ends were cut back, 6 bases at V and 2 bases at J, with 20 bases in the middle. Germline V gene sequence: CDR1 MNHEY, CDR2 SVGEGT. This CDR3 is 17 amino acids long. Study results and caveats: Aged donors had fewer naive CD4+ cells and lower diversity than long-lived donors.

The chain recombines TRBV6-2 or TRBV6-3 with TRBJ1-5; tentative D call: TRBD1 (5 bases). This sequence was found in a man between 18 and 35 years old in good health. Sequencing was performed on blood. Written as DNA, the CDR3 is TGTGCCAGCAGGCCTACGGCAGGGTGGAAGGGCAATCAGCCCCAGCATTTT. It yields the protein CASRPTAGWKGNQPQHF.